This TCR beta chain derives from a study of blood T cell repertoires in COVID-19 (TCRdb year 2020). For the wider study: The collaborator samples originated in the United States, Italy and Spain and spanned the acute and convalescent phases of COVID-19. Deeply sampled blood TCRbeta repertoires from subjects exposed to, actively infected with, or recovered from COVID-19 were included in the dataset. The material from the prospective study consisted of cDNA or gDNA derived from T cells, B-cell-depleted T cells, or PBMCs. The repertoires were made available in a free public database intended to serve as a resource for research on the immune response to SARS-CoV-2. Sample metadata almost always included a de-identified subject ID, COVID-19 status, age in years and sex. Samples came from the ongoing ImmuneRACE study (first 160 participants) plus 1,254 subjects from 6 global collaborators. Where HLA class I and class II types were available, the types were taken from metadata supplied by the sample provider, not from assay-based typing. General conclusions and limits of the study: Clinical and demographic metadata were provided uncurated, with the amount varying by source and participant.

Based on the germline V gene (reference sequence), the CDR1 and CDR2 sequences are MNHEY and SMNVEV. Trimming removed 6 bases from V and 0 bases from J, leaving 13 bases between the germline ends. Counted from cysteine to phenylalanine, this CDR3 has 15 amino acids. Left in the record is the CDR3 DNA by itself, 45 bases read in frame from the first base. The immunoSEQ Assay, a bias-controlled multiplex PCR, was used to amplify TCRbeta CDR3 regions from genomic DNA. As for how the authors treated the data: Within the assay, amplification of reference gene primers was used to estimate how many nucleated cells each sample contained. Sequence reads were collapsed and filtered to measure the absolute abundance of every unique TCRbeta CDR3 rearrangement. Productive Simpson clonality was computed per sample as the square root of Simpson's diversity index over productive rearrangements. TCRdb mirrors the immuneACCESS table, restricted to in-frame sequences. Some clones are absent from its copies; in checked studies, under half trace to an unresolved V gene, and the reason for the others is unknown. V, J and clone size were drawn from that table, and D and trimming were deduced from the DNA. The sample table contains around 190,000 clones; only one count was recorded for roughly four fifths of them. Of the sample, about 9% falls within the top ten clones.

Participants in the prospective study were enrolled through a virtual design, were aged roughly 18 to 100 years, and lived in approximately 24 United States geographic areas. Cohort assignment in the prospective study relied on participant-reported clinical history from a screening survey and a study questionnaire. Recovered participants in ImmuneRACE Cohort 3 were defined as having two consecutive negative NP/OP PCR tests, clearance from a healthcare professional, or resolution of symptoms. Mobile phlebotomists in the prospective study collected whole blood, serum and a nasopharyngeal or oropharyngeal swab from every participant. Participants in the prospective study had the option to provide additional blood draws and questionnaires over a roughly 2-month period. Before DNA extraction, blood samples from the prospective study were shipped at room temperature or frozen. A word on this clone: Its antigen target is currently unknown. Within one base of it there is no much larger clone, and no base qualities were kept.

Recombination joined TRBV27 with TRBJ2-3; no D gene is confidently identified. Sequencing was done on a sample of PBMCs or T cells enriched from blood (not recorded which). This sequence was found in a man between 40 and 49 years old who had recovered from COVID-19. The DNA is as follows: TGTGCCAGCAGGATGAAGTACATTAGCACAGATACGCAGTATTTT. Its translation is CASRMKYISTDTQYF.